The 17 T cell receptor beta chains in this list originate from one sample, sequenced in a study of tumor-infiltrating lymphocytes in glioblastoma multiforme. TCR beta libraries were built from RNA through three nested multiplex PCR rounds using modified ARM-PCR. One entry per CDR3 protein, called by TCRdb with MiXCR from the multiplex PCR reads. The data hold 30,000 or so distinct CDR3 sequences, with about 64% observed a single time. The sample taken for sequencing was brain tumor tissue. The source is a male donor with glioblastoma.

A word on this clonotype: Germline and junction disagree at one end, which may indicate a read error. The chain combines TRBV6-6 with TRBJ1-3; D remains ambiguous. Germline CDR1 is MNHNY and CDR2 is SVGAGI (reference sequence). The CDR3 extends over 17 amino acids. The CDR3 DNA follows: TGTGCCATCAGTTGCTCAAATCCGACGGTCTCTGGAAACACCATATATTTT. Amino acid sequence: CAISCSNPTVSGNTIYF.

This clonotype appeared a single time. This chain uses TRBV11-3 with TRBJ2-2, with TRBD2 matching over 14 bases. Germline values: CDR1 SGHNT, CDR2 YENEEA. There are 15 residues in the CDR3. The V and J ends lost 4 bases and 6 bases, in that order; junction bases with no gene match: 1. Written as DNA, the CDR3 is TGTGCCAGCAGCTCGGGACTAGCGGGAGCCGGGGAGCTGTTTTTT. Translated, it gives CASSSGLAGAGELFF.

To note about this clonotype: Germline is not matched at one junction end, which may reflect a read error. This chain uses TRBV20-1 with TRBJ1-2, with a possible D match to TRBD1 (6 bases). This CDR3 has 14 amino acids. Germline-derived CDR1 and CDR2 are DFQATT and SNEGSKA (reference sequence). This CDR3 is CGASPGGARYGYTF. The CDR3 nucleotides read TGCGGTGCTAGCCCGGGGGGGGCGCGCTATGGCTACACCTTC.

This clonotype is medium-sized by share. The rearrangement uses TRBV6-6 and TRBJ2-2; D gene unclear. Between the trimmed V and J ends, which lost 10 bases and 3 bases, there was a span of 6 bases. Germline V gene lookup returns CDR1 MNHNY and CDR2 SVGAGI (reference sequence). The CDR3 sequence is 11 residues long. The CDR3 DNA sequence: TGTGCCATAGGTGACACCGGGGAGCTGTTTTTT. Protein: CAIGDTGELFF.

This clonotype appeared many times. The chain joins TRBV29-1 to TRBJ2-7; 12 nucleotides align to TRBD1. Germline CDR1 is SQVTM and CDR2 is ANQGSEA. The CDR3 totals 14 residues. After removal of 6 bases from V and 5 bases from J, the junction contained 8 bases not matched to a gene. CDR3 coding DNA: TGCAGCGTAGAACCGGGACAGGGGGCCAACGAGCAGTACTTC. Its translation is CSVEPGQGANEQYF.

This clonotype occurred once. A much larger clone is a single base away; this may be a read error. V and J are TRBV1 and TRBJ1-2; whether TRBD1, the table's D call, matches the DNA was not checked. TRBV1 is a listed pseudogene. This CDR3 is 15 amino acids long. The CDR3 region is CTSGTYRASNFGYTF. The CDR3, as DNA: TGCACCAGCGGGACATACAGGGCCTCTAACTTTGGCTACACCTTC.

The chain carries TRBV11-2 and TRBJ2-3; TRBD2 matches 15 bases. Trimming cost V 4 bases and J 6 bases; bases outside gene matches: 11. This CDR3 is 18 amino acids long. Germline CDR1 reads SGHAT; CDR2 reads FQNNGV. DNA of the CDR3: TGTGCCAGCAGCTCCCCCGGACTAGCGGGGGGGCCGGTGGATACGCAGTATTTT. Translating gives CASSSPGLAGGPVDTQYF.

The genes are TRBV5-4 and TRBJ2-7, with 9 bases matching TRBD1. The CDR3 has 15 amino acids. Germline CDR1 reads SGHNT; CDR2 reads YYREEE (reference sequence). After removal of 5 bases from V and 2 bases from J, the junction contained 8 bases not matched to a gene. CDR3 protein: CASRRGQGVPYEQYF. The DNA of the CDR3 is TGTGCCAGCAGACGGGGACAGGGTGTCCCCTACGAGCAGTACTTC.

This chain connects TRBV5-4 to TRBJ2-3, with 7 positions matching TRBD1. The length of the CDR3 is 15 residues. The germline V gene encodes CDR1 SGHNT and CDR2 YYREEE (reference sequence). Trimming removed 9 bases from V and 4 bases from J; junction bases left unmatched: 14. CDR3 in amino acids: CAIRRGTESADTQYF. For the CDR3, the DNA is TGTGCCATCAGGCGAGGGACAGAAAGCGCAGATACGCAGTATTTT.

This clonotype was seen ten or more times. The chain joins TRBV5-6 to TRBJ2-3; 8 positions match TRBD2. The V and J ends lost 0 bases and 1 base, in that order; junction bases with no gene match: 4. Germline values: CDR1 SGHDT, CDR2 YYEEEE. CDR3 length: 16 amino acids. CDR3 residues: CASSLAATSGTDTQYF. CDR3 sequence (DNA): TGTGCCAGCAGCTTGGCCGCGACTAGCGGCACAGATACGCAGTATTTT.

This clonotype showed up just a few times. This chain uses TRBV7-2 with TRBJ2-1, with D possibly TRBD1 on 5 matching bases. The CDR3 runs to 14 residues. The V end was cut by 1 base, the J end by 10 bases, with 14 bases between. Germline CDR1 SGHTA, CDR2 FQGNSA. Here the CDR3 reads CASSLGLGRLEQFF. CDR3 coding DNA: TGTGCCAGCAGCTTAGGTCTGGGGCGCTTGGAGCAGTTCTTC.

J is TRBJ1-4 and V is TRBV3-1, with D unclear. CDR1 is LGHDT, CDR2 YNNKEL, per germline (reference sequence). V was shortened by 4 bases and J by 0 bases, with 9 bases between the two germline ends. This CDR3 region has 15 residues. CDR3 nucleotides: TGTGCCAGCAGCCTGCACGGTGCAACTAATGAAAAACTGTTTTTT. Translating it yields CASSLHGATNEKLFF.

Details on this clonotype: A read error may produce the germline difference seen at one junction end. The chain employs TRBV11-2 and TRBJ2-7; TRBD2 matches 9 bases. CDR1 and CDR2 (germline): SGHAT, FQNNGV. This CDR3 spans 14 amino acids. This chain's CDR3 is CASSLAGAIDEQYF. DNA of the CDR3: TGTGCCAGCAGTTTAGCGGGGGCTATCGACGAGCAGTACTTC.

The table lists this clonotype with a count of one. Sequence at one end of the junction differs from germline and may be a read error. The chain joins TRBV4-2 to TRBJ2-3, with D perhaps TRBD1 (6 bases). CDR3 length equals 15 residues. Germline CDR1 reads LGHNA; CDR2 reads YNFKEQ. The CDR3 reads CASSRDTGSTDTRYF. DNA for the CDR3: TGTGCCAGCAGCCGAGATACAGGGAGCACAGATACGCGGTATTTT.

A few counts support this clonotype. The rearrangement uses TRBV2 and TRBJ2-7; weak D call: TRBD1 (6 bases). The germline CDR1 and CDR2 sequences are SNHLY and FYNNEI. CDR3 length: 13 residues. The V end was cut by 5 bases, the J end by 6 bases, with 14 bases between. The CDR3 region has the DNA TGTGCCAGCAGTATATTAACAGGGCGCGAGCAGTACTTC. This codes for CASSILTGREQYF.

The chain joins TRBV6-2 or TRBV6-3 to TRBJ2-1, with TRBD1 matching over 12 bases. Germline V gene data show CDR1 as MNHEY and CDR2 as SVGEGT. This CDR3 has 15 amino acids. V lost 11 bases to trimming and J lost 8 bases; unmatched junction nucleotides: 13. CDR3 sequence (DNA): TGTGCCGCCGATACCGGGACAGGGGGCCGGGATGAGCAGTTCTTC. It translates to CAADTGTGGRDEQFF.

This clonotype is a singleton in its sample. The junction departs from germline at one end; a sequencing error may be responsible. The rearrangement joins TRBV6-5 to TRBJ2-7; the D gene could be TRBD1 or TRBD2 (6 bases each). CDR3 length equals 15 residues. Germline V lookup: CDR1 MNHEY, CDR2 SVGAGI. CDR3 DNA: TGCGCCAGCAGCCGCCCCCGGGGGCTCTCCTACGAGCAGTACTTC. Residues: CASSRPRGLSYEQYF.